What follows are 20 T cell receptor beta chains derived from one specimen sequenced in a study of CD8 T cells in ankylosing spondylitis. MiXCR was run by TCRdb on the 5' RACE reads, yielding one entry per CDR3 protein. The table lists roughly 180,000 distinct CDR3 sequences, 11% of them singletons. Material for sequencing was blood, either unsorted or a sorted T cell fraction (not recorded which). Receptor source: a male donor with ankylosing spondylitis or in good health (not recorded which).

This clonotype has a count of ten or more. The chain recombines TRBV7-8 with TRBJ1-1; no firm D call. Trimming shortened V by 1 base and J by 1 base, and 10 bases separated the two germline ends. Germline V CDR1 and CDR2: SGHVS, FQNEAQ. This CDR3 comprises 15 residues. The CDR3 region is CASSLGRRGNTEAFF. The CDR3 DNA sequence: TGTGCCAGCAGCTTAGGGAGACGTGGGAACACTGAAGCTTTCTTT.

Many counts were recorded for this clonotype. J is TRBJ2-1 and V is TRBV12-3 or TRBV12-4; 11 bases align to TRBD2. J was trimmed by 7 bases and V by 6 bases; bases with no gene match: 11. The CDR3 is made up of 16 amino acids. The chain's CDR3 is CASRPISGGAWNEQFF. The DNA for the CDR3 is TGTGCCAGCAGACCGATTAGCGGGGGGGCCTGGAATGAGCAGTTCTTC.

This clonotype was seen at least ten times. The rearrangement joins TRBV12-3 or TRBV12-4 to TRBJ2-1; 10 bases are a match to TRBD1. The length of the CDR3 is 15 residues. V trimming: 6 bases; J trimming: 5 bases; junction bases outside the gene matches: 7. The CDR3 protein is CASSSGQGNDNEQFF. The CDR3 nucleotides are TGTGCCAGCAGCTCGGGACAGGGGAATGACAATGAGCAGTTCTTC.

The chain combines TRBV5-1 with TRBJ2-7; TRBD1 aligns across 9 bases. V shed 4 bases, J shed 0 bases, and the junction held 5 bases outside the gene matches. CDR3 length: 15 residues. CDR1 is SGHRS and CDR2 is YFSETQ in the germline V gene. The CDR3 loop is CASSGRQGVSYEQYF. The CDR3 region has the DNA TGCGCCAGCAGCGGGAGACAGGGGGTCTCCTACGAGCAGTACTTC.

This sequence joins TRBV2 and TRBJ2-5; D is undetermined. V dropped 8 bases and J dropped 4 bases, with 11 bases sitting between them. The CDR3 covers 12 residues. Germline values: CDR1 SNHLY, CDR2 FYNNEI. CDR3 region: CASEVGLETQYF. The CDR3 DNA reads as TGTGCCAGCGAAGTGGGCCTAGAGACCCAGTACTTC.

The chain uses TRBV6-1 and TRBJ1-1; unclear D gene. With 5 bases removed from V and 0 bases from J, the gap between germline ends came to 13 bases. Germline-derived CDR1 and CDR2 are MNHNS and SASEGT. There are 15 residues in the CDR3. The CDR3 DNA sequence: TGTGCCAGCAGTAGGACGGTAGGACTGAACACTGAAGCTTTCTTT. Its protein is CASSRTVGLNTEAFF.

Points on this clonotype: A much larger clone differs from this one at a single base, so this may be a read error. The J gene is TRBJ1-5, the V gene TRBV12-3 or TRBV12-4; D is unresolved. The CDR3 spans 14 residues. The ends were cut back, 6 bases at V and 3 bases at J, with 12 bases in the middle. CDR3 nucleotides: TGTGCCAGCAGCACCGGCGACAACAATCAGCCCCAGCATTTT. It is translated as CASSTGDNNQPQHF.

The sample holds many counts of this clonotype. CDR3 residues: CSAWGGLAGHNEQFF. DNA of the CDR3: TGCAGTGCTTGGGGGGGTCTAGCGGGCCACAATGAGCAGTTCTTC. The V and J genes are TRBV20-1 and TRBJ2-1; the match to TRBD2 covers 8 bases. The germline gives CDR1 DFQATT, CDR2 SNEGSKA (reference sequence). CDR3 length: 15 amino acids. V trimming: 5 bases; J trimming: 5 bases; junction bases outside the gene matches: 11.

This clonotype has more than one count but fewer than ten. The genes are TRBV7-2 and TRBJ2-1; D gene unclear. The CDR3 totals 14 residues. V was shortened by 5 bases and J by 6 bases, with 14 bases between the two germline ends. CDR1 is SGHTA, CDR2 FQGNSA, per germline. CDR3 sequence (DNA): TGTGCCAGCAGCACCGGACCCCCATCCAATGAGCAGTTCTTC. Translating it yields CASSTGPPSNEQFF.

This clonotype was seen repeatedly, ten times or more. The chain couples TRBV29-1 to TRBJ2-3; D tentatively fits TRBD1 or TRBD2 (6 bases each). CDR3 length: 16 amino acids. V lost 7 bases, J lost 3 bases, and 23 bases lay in between. Looked up from germline, CDR1 is SQVTM and CDR2 is ANQGSEA. CDR3 residues: CSGRDTGHGRTDTQYF. The CDR3 DNA is TGCAGCGGGAGGGACACGGGACACGGACGAACAGATACGCAGTATTTT.

This clonotype was found many times. The genes are TRBV6-5 and TRBJ2-3, with D unresolved. The CDR3 contains 14 residues. V was cut by 0 bases and J by 4 bases, with 8 bases left in between. The germline CDR1 and CDR2 sequences are MNHEY and SVGAGI. The CDR3 is CASSYSFRSDTQYF. The CDR3, as DNA: TGTGCCAGCAGTTACTCGTTCCGGTCAGATACGCAGTATTTT.

Here the CDR3 reads CAWSVLRSPLHF. DNA for the CDR3: TGTGCCTGGAGTGTTTTGAGATCACCCCTCCACTTT. The rearrangement joins TRBV30 to TRBJ1-6; D gene unclear. CDR1 and CDR2 from the germline V gene are GTSNPN and SVGIG (reference sequence). Between the trimmed V and J ends, which lost 0 bases and 10 bases, there was a span of 7 bases. The length of the CDR3 is 12 residues.

This clonotype was observed at least ten times. This chain links TRBV6-5 with TRBJ1-2, with 10 bases that match TRBD1. This CDR3 is 15 amino acids long. The V segment lost 5 bases and the J segment 4 bases; nucleotides outside the gene matches: 7. Germline V CDR1 and CDR2: MNHEY, SVGAGI. CDR3 loop: CASSPRQGASYGYTF. CDR3 nucleotide sequence: TGTGCCAGCAGTCCTCGACAGGGGGCGAGCTATGGCTACACCTTC.

This clonotype was counted ten times or more. The J gene is TRBJ2-2, the V gene TRBV2, with D perhaps TRBD2 (5 bases). V gave up 7 bases and J gave up 4 bases, with 22 bases separating them. This CDR3 has 17 residues. In germline, CDR1 is SNHLY, CDR2 FYNNEI. The CDR3 is CASTLGGSAYGTGELFF. CDR3 sequence (DNA): TGTGCCAGCACCCTAGGTGGGAGCGCTTACGGCACCGGGGAGCTGTTTTTT. The full variable domain, in which reference TRBV2 and TRBJ2-2 provide the parts outside the CDR3, is EPEVTQTPSHQVTQMGQEVILRCVPISNHLYFYWYRQILGQKVEFLVSFYNNEISEKSEIFDDQFSVERPDGSNFTLKIRSTKLEDSAMYFCASTLGGSAYGTGELFFGEGSRLTVL.

There are many counts of this clonotype. The V call is TRBV27, the J call TRBJ2-1; D may be TRBD1 (6 bases). The CDR3 runs 14 residues. The V end lost 5 bases, the J end lost 8 bases, and 16 bases lay between the germline ends. Germline V gives CDR1 MNHEY, CDR2 SMNVEV (reference sequence). The CDR3 nucleotides are TGTGCCAGCAGTATTACAGGGTTCGGGGATGAGCAGTTCTTC. It translates to CASSITGFGDEQFF.

This clonotype was counted ten times or more. The chain employs TRBV9 and TRBJ1-1, with 7 nucleotides matching TRBD1. V dropped 3 bases and J dropped 0; count of bases not matched to a gene: 8. The CDR3 is 16 residues long. CDR1 is SGDLS, CDR2 YYNGEE, per germline. This CDR3 is CASSARPTGLNTEAFF. CDR3 DNA sequence: TGTGCCAGCAGCGCCCGGCCGACAGGGTTGAACACTGAAGCTTTCTTT.

This clonotype was recorded at least ten times. The J gene is TRBJ1-1, the V gene TRBV4-1; D is ambiguous. This CDR3 is built from 16 residues. The germline V gene encodes CDR1 MGHRA and CDR2 YSYEKL. Trimming stripped 4 bases from V and 1 base from J, with 16 bases between. The CDR3 region is CASSREGSGKNTEAFF. In DNA, the CDR3 is TGCGCCAGCAGCCGCGAAGGTAGCGGTAAGAACACTGAAGCTTTCTTT.

This clonotype has ten or more counts. J is TRBJ1-5 and V is TRBV2; TRBD1 agrees at 7 bases. The CDR3 is made up of 14 amino acids. Trimming cost V 8 bases and J 7 bases; bases outside gene matches: 11. Germline CDR1 SNHLY, CDR2 FYNNEI. CDR3 nucleotide sequence: TGTGCCAGCCGGTCCAGGGGGACGCAGCAGCCCCAGCATTTT. It specifies CASRSRGTQQPQHF.

This clonotype was recorded many times. The rearrangement links TRBV4-1 to TRBJ1-4, with D hard to call. The V gene lost 1 base and the J gene lost 4 bases, with 13 bases spanning the gap. The germline CDR1 and CDR2 sequences are MGHRA and YSYEKL. This CDR3 region has 16 residues. The CDR3 loop is CASSQVGKGFNEKLFF. DNA of the CDR3: TGCGCCAGCAGCCAAGTTGGCAAGGGTTTTAATGAAAAACTGTTTTTT.

The CDR3 nucleotides are TGCGCCAGCAGCAAGGGACAGGGCTCCTACAATGAGCAGTTCTTC. Encoded protein: CASSKGQGSYNEQFF. The chain joins TRBV5-1 to TRBJ2-1; 9 nucleotides align to TRBD1. CDR1 SGHRS and CDR2 YFSETQ come from the germline V gene. This CDR3 contains 15 residues. V lost 4 bases to trimming and J lost 0 bases; unmatched junction nucleotides: 2.